This T cell receptor beta chain was retrieved from a study of blood T cell repertoires in COVID-19. On the study more broadly: There were acute and convalescent COVID-19 samples, and they came from the United States, Italy and Spain. The analysed material was cDNA or gDNA that came from T cells, B-cell-depleted T cells, or PBMCs.

Germline V lookup: CDR1 LNHDA, CDR2 SQIVND (reference sequence). Unmatched junction bases numbered 5, after V lost 3 bases and J lost 6 bases. The CDR3 has 14 residues. The protocol was immunoSEQ multiplex PCR, while the TCRdb copy is restricted to in-frame clones and leaves out a portion. The sample has some 250,000 clones; roughly nine tenths are singletons. The sample taken for sequencing was peripheral blood. The chain is built from TRBV19 and TRBJ2-1, with TRBD2 matching over 7 bases. This sequence originates from a man in his 60s with acute or convalescent COVID-19. CDR3 residues: CASSIPGGRNEQFF. DNA of the CDR3: TGTGCCAGTAGTATCCCGGGGGGACGCAATGAGCAGTTCTTC.